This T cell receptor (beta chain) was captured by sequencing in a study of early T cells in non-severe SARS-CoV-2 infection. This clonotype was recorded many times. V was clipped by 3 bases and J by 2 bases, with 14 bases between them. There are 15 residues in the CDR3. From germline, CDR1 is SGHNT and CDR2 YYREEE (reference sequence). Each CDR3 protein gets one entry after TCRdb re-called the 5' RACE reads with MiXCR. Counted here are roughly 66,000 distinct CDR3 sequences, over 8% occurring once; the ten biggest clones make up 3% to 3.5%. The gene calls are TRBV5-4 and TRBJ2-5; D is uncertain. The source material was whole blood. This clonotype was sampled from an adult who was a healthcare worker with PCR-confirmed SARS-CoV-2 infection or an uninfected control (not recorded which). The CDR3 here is CASSSRIRFQETQYF. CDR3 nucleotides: TGTGCCAGCAGCTCCAGGATAAGGTTTCAAGAGACCCAGTACTTC.